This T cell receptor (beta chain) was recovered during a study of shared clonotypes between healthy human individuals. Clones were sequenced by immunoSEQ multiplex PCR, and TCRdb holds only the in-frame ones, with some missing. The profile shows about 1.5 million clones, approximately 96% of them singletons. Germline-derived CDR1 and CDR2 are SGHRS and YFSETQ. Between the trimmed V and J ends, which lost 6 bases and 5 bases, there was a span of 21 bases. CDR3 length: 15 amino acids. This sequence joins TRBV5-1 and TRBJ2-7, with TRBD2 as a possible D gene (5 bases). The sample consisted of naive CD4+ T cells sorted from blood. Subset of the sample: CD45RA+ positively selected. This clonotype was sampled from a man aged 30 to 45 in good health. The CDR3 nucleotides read TGCGCCAGCACTCCAGAGGGCAGGAGGACCCACGAGCAGTACTTC. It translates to CASTPEGRRTHEQYF.